A single sample is the source of the 10 T cell receptor beta chains below, sequenced in a study of cytomegalovirus exposure and HLA in healthy donors. Primers included in the PCR were 60 Vbeta and 13 Jbeta primers. Only in-frame clones appear in the TCRdb table, and some are missing; sequencing was by immunoSEQ multiplex PCR. Of approximately 300,000 clones in the sample, roughly 86% were seen once. Material: PBMCs. The receptors shown here come from a woman in her thirties or forties in good health and CMV-seropositive.

Concerning this clone itself: Additional DNA sequences in this sample encode the identical CDR3. The rearrangement links TRBV7-9 to TRBJ1-1; D uncertain. Trimming pared 1 base from V and 1 base from J, leaving 7 bases between. Germline lookup yields CDR1 SEHNR and CDR2 FQNEAQ (reference sequence). CDR3 size: 14 residues. CDR3 nucleotide sequence: TGTGCCAGCAGCTTAGACTCCGGGAACACTGAAGCTTTCTTT. Translating gives CASSLDSGNTEAFF.

This chain joins TRBV28 and TRBJ1-2, with D hard to call. This CDR3 comprises 12 residues. Germline V CDR1 and CDR2: MDHEN, SYDVKM. V was trimmed by 6 bases and J by 4 bases, leaving 9 bases between them. CDR3 region: CASRSELYGYTF. In DNA form, the CDR3 reads TGTGCCAGCAGGAGTGAGCTCTATGGCTACACCTTC.

The V and J genes are TRBV25-1 and TRBJ2-2, with TRBD1 as a possible D gene (6 bases). The germline V gene has CDR1 MGHDK and CDR2 SYGVNS. The V end was cut by 1 base, the J end by 3 bases, with 12 bases between. The CDR3 runs 16 residues. CDR3 coding DNA: TGTGCCAGCAGTGAATCAGGCAGGGGTTACACCGGGGAGCTGTTTTTT. Translation gives CASSESGRGYTGELFF.

J is TRBJ2-7 and V is TRBV4-3, with D hard to call. V lost 2 bases and J lost 1, with 18 bases in between. There are 17 residues in the CDR3. From germline, CDR1 is LGHNA and CDR2 YSLEER. CDR3 in amino acids: CASSQNQVGRDSYEQYF. For the CDR3, the DNA is TGCGCCAGCAGCCAAAATCAAGTCGGTAGAGATTCCTACGAGCAGTACTTC.

The rearrangement uses TRBV6-6 and TRBJ1-5; no reliable D call. The V end lost 5 bases, the J end lost 0 bases, and 14 bases lay between the germline ends. The CDR3 sequence is 16 residues long. Germline CDR1 reads MNHNY; CDR2 reads SVGAGI (reference sequence). The CDR3 is CASSLGSPGSNQPQHF. CDR3 sequence (DNA): TGTGCCAGCAGTCTCGGAAGTCCGGGTAGCAATCAGCCCCAGCATTTT.

The J gene is TRBJ1-1, the V gene TRBV7-8; D ambiguous. With 3 bases removed from V and 0 bases from J, the gap between germline ends came to 11 bases. Germline CDR1 SGHVS, CDR2 FQNEAQ. The CDR3 spans 15 residues. The CDR3 coding sequence is TGTGCCAGCAGCTTGCAGCGAATGATGAACACTGAAGCTTTCTTT. Translation gives CASSLQRMMNTEAFF.

The chain recombines TRBV7-9 with TRBJ2-5; TRBD2 is a possible D gene (5 bases). V dropped 3 bases and J dropped 4 bases, with 15 bases sitting between them. Germline V gene sequence: CDR1 SEHNR, CDR2 FQNEAQ (reference sequence). There are 15 residues in the CDR3. CDR3 in amino acids: CASSFFLLGGETQYF. The CDR3, as DNA: TGTGCCAGCAGCTTTTTCTTACTAGGTGGAGAGACCCAGTACTTC. Full variable domain (rest looked up from reference TRBV7-9 and TRBJ2-5): DTGVSQNPRHKITKRGQNVTFRCDPISEHNRLYWYRQTLGQGPEFLTYFQNEAQLEKSRLLSDRFSAERPKGSFSTLEIQRTEQGDSAMYLCASSFFLLGGETQYFGPGTRLLVL.

The genes are TRBV5-1 and TRBJ2-1; TRBD2 agrees at 8 bases. The germline gives CDR1 SGHRS, CDR2 YFSETQ. Trimming took 5 bases from V and 8 from J; bases not matched to a gene: 15. The CDR3 covers 16 residues. The CDR3 loop is CASRPRNKRERDEQFF. In nucleotides, the CDR3 is TGCGCCAGCAGACCCCGGAACAAGCGGGAGAGGGATGAGCAGTTCTTC.

CDR3 nucleotides: TGTGCCAGCAGCCCCTGGGCAGGGAGGGACGAGCAGTACTTC. This translates into CASSPWAGRDEQYF. V is TRBV5-4 and J is TRBJ2-7, with 7 bases identical to TRBD2. The germline V gene has CDR1 SGHNT and CDR2 YYREEE (reference sequence). The CDR3 has 14 amino acids. J was trimmed by 5 bases and V by 4 bases; bases with no gene match: 9.

This clone was counted a single time. A read error may account for a junction end that differs from germline. This chain joins TRBV4-2 and TRBJ2-4, with D possibly matching TRBD2 (5 bases). CDR3 length equals 19 residues. The germline V gene has CDR1 LGHNA and CDR2 YNFKEQ. The CDR3 bases are TGTGCCAGCAGCCAAGGGGCCTCAGAAGGATCCCTAGCCAAAAACAGTCAGTACTTC. Amino acid sequence: CASSQGASEGSLAKNSQYF.